One and the same sample provided the 14 T cell receptor beta chains below, sequenced in a study of CD8 T cells in Susac syndrome. Random hexamers primed reverse transcription of 0.5 to 1 ug RNA. TCRdb recomputed calls from the immunoSEQ multiplex PCR reads with MiXCR, one row per CDR3 protein. This table has some 200,000 distinct CDR3 sequences, around 96% appearing once. Sequencing was carried out using CD4+ T cells from PBMCs. These receptors were obtained from a human donor in good health.

The chain carries TRBV20-1 and TRBJ2-7; 8 bases match TRBD2. CDR3 length: 15 residues. The J segment lost 3 bases and the V segment lost 0 bases, leaving 7 bases of the junction unmatched. The germline CDR1 and CDR2 sequences are DFQATT and SNEGSKA (reference sequence). CDR3 region: CSARELAEGIYEQYF. CDR3 nucleotide sequence: TGCAGTGCTAGAGAACTAGCGGAGGGAATCTACGAGCAGTACTTC.

With respect to this clonotype: One junction end does not reproduce the germline sequence, and a read error may be involved. The rearrangement uses TRBV20-1 and TRBJ2-1; D unresolved. Germline V gives CDR1 DFQATT, CDR2 SNEGSKA (reference sequence). This CDR3 contains 11 residues. The CDR3 nucleotides read TGCAGTGCTAGAGTGGAAGGCCCTAGGCTCTTC. Translation gives CSARVEGPRLF.

The chain couples TRBV12-3 or TRBV12-4 to TRBJ1-2, with TRBD1 matching 7 bases. CDR3 size: 14 residues. V was pared by 6 bases and J by 4 bases, with 8 bases of the junction left unmatched. The chain's CDR3 is CASSRDRAIYGYTF. Written as DNA, the CDR3 is TGTGCCAGCAGCCGCGACAGGGCGATCTATGGCTACACCTTC.

The genes are TRBV7-6 and TRBJ2-5, with D perhaps TRBD1 or TRBD2 (5 bases each). V lost 5 bases and J lost 0, with 10 bases in between. The CDR3 totals 14 residues. Germline CDR1 reads SGHVS; CDR2 reads FNYEAQ. CDR3 coding DNA: TGTGCCAGCAGCAGATGGGGGAACCAAGAGACCCAGTACTTC. Its translation is CASSRWGNQETQYF.

In its sample, this clonotype was seen once. The V gene is TRBV12-3 or TRBV12-4, the J gene TRBJ2-1; D may be TRBD1 (6 bases). The CDR3 extends over 13 amino acids. The germline V and J ends were trimmed by 7 bases and 6 bases, with 13 bases remaining between them. CDR3: CASTSGQINEQFF. The CDR3 DNA reads as TGTGCCAGCACCTCGGGACAAATCAATGAGCAGTTCTTC.

The chain employs TRBV14 and TRBJ2-2; D call uncertain. The germline gives CDR1 SGHDN, CDR2 FVKESK. The V and J ends lost 5 bases and 4 bases respectively, with 5 bases between them. This CDR3 contains 12 residues. As DNA, the CDR3 is TGTGCCAGCAGCGACTTCACCGGGGAGCTGTTTTTT. Protein sequence: CASSDFTGELFF.

The chain is built from TRBV19 and TRBJ2-2; D is unresolved. Trimming removed 3 bases at V and 6 bases at J, with 2 bases between. The CDR3 sequence is 11 residues long. Germline CDR1 LNHDA, CDR2 SQIVND (reference sequence). This CDR3 is CASSMAGELFF. In DNA, the CDR3 is TGTGCCAGTAGTATGGCCGGGGAGCTGTTTTTT.

The CDR3, as DNA: TGCAGCGTGGGTCGCTGGGAAGGGGAAAAACTGTTTTTT. Its protein product is CSVGRWEGEKLFF. V and J are TRBV29-1 and TRBJ1-4; D gene uncertain. The CDR3 totals 13 residues. The germline V and J ends were trimmed by 6 bases and 8 bases, with 16 bases remaining between them. Germline CDR1 SQVTM, CDR2 ANQGSEA.

The chain joins TRBV27 to TRBJ1-1, with 8 nucleotides matching TRBD1. Per the germline V gene, CDR1 is MNHEY and CDR2 is SMNVEV (reference sequence). The J segment lost 5 bases and the V segment lost 1 base, leaving 6 bases of the junction unmatched. This CDR3 contains 15 residues. The CDR3 sequence: CASSLYSGGLTEAFF. As DNA, the CDR3 is TGTGCCAGCAGTTTATATTCAGGGGGCCTGACTGAAGCTTTCTTT.

This chain links TRBV2 with TRBJ1-5; 9 bases map to TRBD1. Germline V lookup: CDR1 SNHLY, CDR2 FYNNEI. This CDR3 is 15 amino acids long. The J segment lost 1 base and the V segment lost 8 bases, leaving 6 bases of the junction unmatched. CDR3 amino acids: CASREQGASNQPQHF. The CDR3 DNA follows: TGTGCCAGCCGGGAACAGGGGGCCAGCAATCAGCCCCAGCATTTT. The full variable domain, its missing parts supplied by reference TRBV2 and TRBJ1-5, is EPEVTQTPSHQVTQMGQEVILRCVPISNHLYFYWYRQILGQKVEFLVSFYNNEISEKSEIFDDQFSVERPDGSNFTLKIRSTKLEDSAMYFCASREQGASNQPQHFGDGTRLSIL.

V and J are TRBV20-1 and TRBJ2-1; D is perhaps TRBD1 (6 bases). Germline values: CDR1 DFQATT, CDR2 SNEGSKA (reference sequence). This CDR3 has 15 amino acids. V lost 0 bases to trimming and J lost 6 bases, with 15 bases between them. The CDR3 region has the DNA TGCAGTGCTAGAGATATCAGGGGCAGGTTCAATGAGCAGTTCTTC. It codes for CSARDIRGRFNEQFF.

The chain uses TRBV9 and TRBJ2-7; TRBD1 might be the D (5 bases). Germline lookup yields CDR1 SGDLS and CDR2 YYNGEE. CDR3 length: 14 residues. Trimming stripped 4 bases from V and 2 bases from J, with 13 bases between. DNA of the CDR3: TGTGCCAGCAGCCCGCAGACAGTAGCCTACGAGCAGTACTTC. Residues: CASSPQTVAYEQYF.

The chain employs TRBV29-1 and TRBJ1-1; TRBD1 aligns across 10 bases. V gave up 7 bases and J gave up 1 base; unmatched junction bases: 6. CDR1 is SQVTM and CDR2 is ANQGSEA in the germline V gene. This CDR3 has 14 amino acids. In DNA form, the CDR3 reads TGCAGCGCGGGGACAGGGGAGGAGAACACTGAAGCTTTCTTT. Translated, it gives CSAGTGEENTEAFF.

This chain links TRBV30 with TRBJ1-5, with D perhaps TRBD1 (5 bases). V lost 4 bases to trimming and J lost 5 bases, with 15 bases between them. Germline assignment: CDR1 GTSNPN and CDR2 SVGIG (reference sequence). There are 14 residues in the CDR3. The CDR3 DNA reads TGTGCCTGGAACGAGGGAGGGGTCGATCAGCCCCAGCATTTT. As protein: CAWNEGGVDQPQHF.